A selection of T cell receptor beta chains follows, all from one sample in a study of OX40 agonist ivuxolimab in advanced cancers. TCRdb's copy holds only in-frame clones and misses some; the assay was immunoSEQ multiplex PCR. Among 55,000 to 70,000 clones listed, more than 75% were seen once. The sample was CD4+ or CD8+ T cells sorted from blood, taken in a trial of the OX40 agonist ivuxolimab. The receptors stem from an adult with an advanced solid tumor such as melanoma, head and neck, liver or kidney cancer. Each CDR3 is given with its conserved first and last residue. Each record gives: V gene, clone size, J gene, D gene, CDR3 protein, CDR3 DNA. A D gene is named only where the DNA matches it firmly. Size values are once, few and many counts, or a class for expanded clones, and some rows have none.

TRBV29-1	-	TRBJ2-3	-	CSAEGPERTDTQYF	TGCAGCGCTGAGGGCCCAGAAAGGACAGATACGCAGTATTTT
TRBV5-6	-	TRBJ2-1	TRBD2	CASSSTSGRPNEQFF	TGTGCCAGCAGCTCGACTAGCGGGAGGCCCAATGAGCAGTTCTTC
TRBV28	-	TRBJ1-2	-	CASRRPGVEGYTF	TGTGCCAGCAGGCGACCAGGGGTCGAGGGCTACACCTTC
TRBV4-3	-	TRBJ2-3	-	CASSQGLTDTQYF	TGCGCCAGCAGCCAAGGGCTGACAGATACGCAGTATTTT
TRBV7-2	few	TRBJ2-7	-	CASSPIPFSEQYF	TGTGCCAGCAGTCCTATACCCTTTAGCGAGCAGTACTTC
TRBV10-2	-	TRBJ2-6	-	CASSNTDSGANVLTF	TGCGCCAGCAGTAACACGGACTCTGGGGCCAACGTCCTGACTTTC
TRBV30	-	TRBJ1-1	-	CAWSALDRRNTEAFF	TGTGCCTGGAGTGCACTCGACAGGCGGAACACTGAAGCTTTCTTT
TRBV4-1	-	TRBJ2-1	-	CASSPRSDGNNEQFF	TGCGCCAGCAGCCCCCGCAGTGACGGAAACAATGAGCAGTTCTTC
TRBV4-2	-	TRBJ2-5	TRBD2	CASSSFRTSGRKETQYF	TGTGCCAGCAGCTCCTTCCGGACTAGCGGGCGGAAAGAGACCCAGTACTTC
TRBV14	-	TRBJ1-4	-	CASSQDPLSPVRVTNEKLFF	TGTGCCAGCAGCCAAGATCCTCTTTCCCCCGTAAGGGTAACTAATGAAAAACTGTTTTTT
TRBV4-1	-	TRBJ2-2	-	CASSQDLDRNTGELFF	TGCGCCAGCAGCCAAGATCTGGACAGAAACACCGGGGAGCTGTTTTTT
TRBV19	-	TRBJ2-1	-	CASSLDGGYNEQFF	TGTGCCAGTAGTTTAGACGGTGGCTACAATGAGCAGTTCTTC